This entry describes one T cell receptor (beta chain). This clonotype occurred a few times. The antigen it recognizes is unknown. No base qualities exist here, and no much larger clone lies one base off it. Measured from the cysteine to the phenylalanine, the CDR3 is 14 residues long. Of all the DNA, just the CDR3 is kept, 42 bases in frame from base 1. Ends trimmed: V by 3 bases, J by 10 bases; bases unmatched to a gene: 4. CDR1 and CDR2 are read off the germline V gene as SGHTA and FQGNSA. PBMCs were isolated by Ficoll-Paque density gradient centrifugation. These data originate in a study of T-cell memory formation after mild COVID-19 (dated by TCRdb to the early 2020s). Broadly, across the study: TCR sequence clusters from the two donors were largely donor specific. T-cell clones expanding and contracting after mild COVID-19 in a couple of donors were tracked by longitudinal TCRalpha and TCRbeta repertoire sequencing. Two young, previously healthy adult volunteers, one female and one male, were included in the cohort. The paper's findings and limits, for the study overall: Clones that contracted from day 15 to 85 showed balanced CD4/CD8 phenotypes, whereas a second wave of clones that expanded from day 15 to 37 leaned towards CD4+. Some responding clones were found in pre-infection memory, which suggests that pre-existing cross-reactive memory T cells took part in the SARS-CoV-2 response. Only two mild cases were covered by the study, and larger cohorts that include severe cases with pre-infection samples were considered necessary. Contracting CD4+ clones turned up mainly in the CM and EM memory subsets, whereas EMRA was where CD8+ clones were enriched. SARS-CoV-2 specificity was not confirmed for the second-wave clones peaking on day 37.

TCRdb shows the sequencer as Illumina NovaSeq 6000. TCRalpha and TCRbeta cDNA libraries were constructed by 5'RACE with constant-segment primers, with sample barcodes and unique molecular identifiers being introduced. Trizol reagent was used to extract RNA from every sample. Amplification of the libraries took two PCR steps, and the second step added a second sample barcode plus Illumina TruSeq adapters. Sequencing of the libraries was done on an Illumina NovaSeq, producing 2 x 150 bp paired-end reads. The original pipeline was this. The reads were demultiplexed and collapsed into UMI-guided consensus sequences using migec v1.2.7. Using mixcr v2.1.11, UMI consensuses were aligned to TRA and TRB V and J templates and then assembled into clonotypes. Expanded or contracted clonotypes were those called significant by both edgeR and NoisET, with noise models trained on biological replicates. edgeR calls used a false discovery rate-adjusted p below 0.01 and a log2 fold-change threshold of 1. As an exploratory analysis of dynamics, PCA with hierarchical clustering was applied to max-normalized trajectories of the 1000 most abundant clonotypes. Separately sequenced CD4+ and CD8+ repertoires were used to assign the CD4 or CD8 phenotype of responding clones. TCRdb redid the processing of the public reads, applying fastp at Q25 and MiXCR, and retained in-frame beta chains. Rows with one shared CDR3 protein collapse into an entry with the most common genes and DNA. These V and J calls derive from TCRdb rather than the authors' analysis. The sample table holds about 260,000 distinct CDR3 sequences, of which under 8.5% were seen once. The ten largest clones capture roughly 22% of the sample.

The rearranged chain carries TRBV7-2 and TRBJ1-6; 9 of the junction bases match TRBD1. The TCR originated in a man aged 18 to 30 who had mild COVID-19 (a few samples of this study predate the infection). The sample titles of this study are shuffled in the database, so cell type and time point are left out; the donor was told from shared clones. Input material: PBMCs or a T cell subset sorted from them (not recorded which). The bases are TGTGCCAGCAGCTTCAGACAGGGGGACTCACCCCTCCACTTT. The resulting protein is CASSFRQGDSPLHF.